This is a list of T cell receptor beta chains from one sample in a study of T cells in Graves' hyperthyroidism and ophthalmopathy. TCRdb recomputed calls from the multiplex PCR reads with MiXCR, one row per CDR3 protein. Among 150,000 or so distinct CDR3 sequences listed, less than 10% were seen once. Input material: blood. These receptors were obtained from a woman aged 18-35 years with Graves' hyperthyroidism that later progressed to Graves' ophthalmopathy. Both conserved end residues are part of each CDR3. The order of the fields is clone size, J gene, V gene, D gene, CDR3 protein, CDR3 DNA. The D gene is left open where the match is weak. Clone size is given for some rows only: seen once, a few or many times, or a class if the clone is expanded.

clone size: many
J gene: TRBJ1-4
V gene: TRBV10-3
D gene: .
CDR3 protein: CAISDPDRATNEKLFF
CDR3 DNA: TGTGCCATCAGTGACCCAGACAGAGCAACTAATGAAAAACTGTTTTTT

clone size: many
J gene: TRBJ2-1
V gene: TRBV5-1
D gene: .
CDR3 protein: CASSLDGRSYNEQFF
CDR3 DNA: TGCGCCAGCAGCTTGGACGGGCGTTCCTACAATGAGCAGTTCTTC

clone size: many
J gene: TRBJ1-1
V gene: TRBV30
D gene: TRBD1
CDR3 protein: CAIERQGLNTEAFF
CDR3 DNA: TGTGCCATAGAACGACAGGGGCTTAACACTGAAGCTTTCTTT

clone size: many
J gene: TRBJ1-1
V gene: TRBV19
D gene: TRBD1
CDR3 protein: CASDRGSRTEAFF
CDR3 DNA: TGTGCCAGTGACAGGGGGAGTCGCACTGAAGCTTTCTTT

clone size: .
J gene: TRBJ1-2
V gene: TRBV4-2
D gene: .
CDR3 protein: CASSQDWGAKRDGYTF
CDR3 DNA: TGTGCCAGCAGCCAAGATTGGGGGGCTAAGAGGGATGGCTACACCTTC

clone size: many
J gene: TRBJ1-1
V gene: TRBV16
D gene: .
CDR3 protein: CAKSKGERTEAFF
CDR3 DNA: TGTGCCAAATCAAAGGGGGAAAGGACTGAAGCTTTCTTT

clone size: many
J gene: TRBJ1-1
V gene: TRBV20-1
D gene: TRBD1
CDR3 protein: CSAESTGSNTEAFF
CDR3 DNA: TGCAGTGCTGAATCGACAGGGTCAAACACTGAAGCTTTCTTT

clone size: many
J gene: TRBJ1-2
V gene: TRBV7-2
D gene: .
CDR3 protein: CASSWTPNYGYTF
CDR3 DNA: TGTGCCAGCAGCTGGACACCCAACTATGGCTACACCTTC

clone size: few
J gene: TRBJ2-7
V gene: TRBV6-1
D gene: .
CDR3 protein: CASSDRGRGDEQYF
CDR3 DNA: TGTGCCAGCAGTGACCGGGGGCGCGGTGACGAGCAGTACTTC

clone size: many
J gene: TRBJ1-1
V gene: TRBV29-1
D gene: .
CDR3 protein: CSVDWGNTEAFF
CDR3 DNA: TGCAGCGTTGACTGGGGGAACACTGAAGCTTTCTTT

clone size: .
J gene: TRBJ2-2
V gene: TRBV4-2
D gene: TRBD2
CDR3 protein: CASSQESWQTSGRSAGELFF
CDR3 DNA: TGTGCCAGCAGCCAAGAGAGTTGGCAGACTAGCGGGAGATCAGCCGGGGAGCTGTTTTTT

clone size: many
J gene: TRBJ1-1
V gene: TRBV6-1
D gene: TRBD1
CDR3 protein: CASSRDRVGTEAFF
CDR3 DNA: TGTGCCAGCAGTAGGGACAGGGTCGGCACTGAAGCTTTCTTT

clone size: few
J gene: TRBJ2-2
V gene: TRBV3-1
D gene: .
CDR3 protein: CASSQVMTRTGELFF
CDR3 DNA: TGTGCCAGCAGCCAAGTTATGACACGGACCGGGGAGCTGTTTTTT

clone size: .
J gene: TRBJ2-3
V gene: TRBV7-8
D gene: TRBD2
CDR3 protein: CASSLDGGANTDTQYF
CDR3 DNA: TGTGCCAGCAGCTTAGACGGGGGGGCTAACACAGATACTCAGTATTTT

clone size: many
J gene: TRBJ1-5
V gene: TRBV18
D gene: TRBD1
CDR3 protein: CASSPSGGGPQPQHF
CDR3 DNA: TGTGCCAGCTCACCCTCAGGGGGGGGGCCTCAGCCCCAGCATTTT

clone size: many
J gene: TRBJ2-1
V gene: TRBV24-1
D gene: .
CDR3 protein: CATSYTSIGTDNEQFF
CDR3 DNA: TGTGCCACCAGTTATACGTCAATAGGGACGGACAATGAGCAGTTCTTC

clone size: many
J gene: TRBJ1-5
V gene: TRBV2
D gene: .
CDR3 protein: CASSDEGIGNQPQHF
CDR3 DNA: TGTGCCAGCAGTGATGAAGGAATCGGCAATCAGCCCCAGCATTTT

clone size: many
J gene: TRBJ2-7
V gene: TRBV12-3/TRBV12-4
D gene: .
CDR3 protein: CASSLSGTPYEQYF
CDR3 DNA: TGTGCCAGCAGTTTAAGTGGGACGCCTTACGAGCAGTACTTC

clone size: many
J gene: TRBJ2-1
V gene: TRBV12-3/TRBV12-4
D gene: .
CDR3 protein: CASSLEGRWAMGRGEQFF
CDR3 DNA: TGTGCCAGCAGTTTAGAAGGTCGGTGGGCTATGGGCCGGGGGGAGCAGTTCTTC

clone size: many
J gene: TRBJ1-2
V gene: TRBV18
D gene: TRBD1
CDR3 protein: CASSQGQGNSYTF
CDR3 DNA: TGTGCCAGCTCACAGGGACAGGGGAATTCTTACACCTTC

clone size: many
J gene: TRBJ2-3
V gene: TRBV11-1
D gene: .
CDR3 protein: CASSLYNRQILFTDTQYF
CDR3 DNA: TGTGCCAGCAGCCTATACAATCGCCAGATACTTTTTACAGATACGCAGTATTTT

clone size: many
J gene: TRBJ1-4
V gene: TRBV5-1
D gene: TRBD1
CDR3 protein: CASSLISQGAFEKLFF
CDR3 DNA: TGCGCCAGCAGCTTGATCTCTCAGGGGGCTTTTGAAAAACTGTTTTTT

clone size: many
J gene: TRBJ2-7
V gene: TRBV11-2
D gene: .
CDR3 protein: CASSLKNSGSYEQYF
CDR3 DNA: TGTGCCAGCAGCTTAAAGAACAGCGGATCCTACGAGCAGTACTTC

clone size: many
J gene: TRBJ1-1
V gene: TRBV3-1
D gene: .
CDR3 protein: CASSRVNTEAFF
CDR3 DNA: TGTGCCAGCAGCAGAGTGAACACTGAAGCTTTCTTT

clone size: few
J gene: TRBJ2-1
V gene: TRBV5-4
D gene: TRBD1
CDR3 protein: CASRVDRGNYNEQFF
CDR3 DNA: TGTGCCAGCAGAGTTGACAGGGGGAACTACAATGAGCAGTTCTTC

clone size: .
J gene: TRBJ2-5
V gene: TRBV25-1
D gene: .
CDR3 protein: CASSEFHGSQETQYF
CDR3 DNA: TGTGCCAGCAGTGAATTTCACGGGTCCCAAGAGACCCAGTACTTC

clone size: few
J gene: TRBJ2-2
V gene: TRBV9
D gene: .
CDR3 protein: CASSVQRGDPNTGELFF
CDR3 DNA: TGTGCCAGCAGCGTACAAAGAGGGGATCCCAACACCGGGGAGCTGTTTTTT

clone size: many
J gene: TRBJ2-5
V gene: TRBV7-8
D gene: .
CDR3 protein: CASSPKLRLQETQYF
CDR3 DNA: TGTGCCAGCAGCCCCAAGCTGAGACTGCAAGAGACCCAGTACTTC

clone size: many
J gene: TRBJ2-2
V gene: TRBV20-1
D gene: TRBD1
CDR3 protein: CSARGQGISGELFF
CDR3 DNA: TGCAGTGCTAGGGGACAGGGAATCTCCGGGGAGCTGTTTTTT

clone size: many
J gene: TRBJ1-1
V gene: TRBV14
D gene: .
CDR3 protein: CASSPTLNTEAFF
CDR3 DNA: TGTGCCAGCAGCCCGACACTGAACACTGAAGCTTTCTTT

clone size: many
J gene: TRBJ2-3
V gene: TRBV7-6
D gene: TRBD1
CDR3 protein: CASSLEGGGDTQYF
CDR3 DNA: TGTGCCAGCAGCTTAGAAGGGGGCGGGGATACGCAGTATTTT

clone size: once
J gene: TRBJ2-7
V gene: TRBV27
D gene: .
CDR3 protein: CASRTGASNEQYF
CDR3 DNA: TGTGCCAGCAGGACCGGGGCCTCTAACGAGCAGTACTTC

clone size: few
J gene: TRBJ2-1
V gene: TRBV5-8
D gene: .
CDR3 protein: CASSLWVGTTSYNEQFF
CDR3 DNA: TGTGCCAGCAGCTTGTGGGTGGGTACTACCTCCTACAATGAGCAGTTCTTC

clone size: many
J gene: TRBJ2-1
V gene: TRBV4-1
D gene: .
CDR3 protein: CASSQGRIGAGNEQFF
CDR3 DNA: TGCGCCAGCAGCCAAGGACGGATTGGCGCTGGCAATGAGCAGTTCTTC

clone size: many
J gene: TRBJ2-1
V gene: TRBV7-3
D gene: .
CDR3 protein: CASSSTRGGLNEQFF
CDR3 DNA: TGTGCCAGCAGCTCTACCAGGGGGGGCCTCAATGAGCAGTTCTTC

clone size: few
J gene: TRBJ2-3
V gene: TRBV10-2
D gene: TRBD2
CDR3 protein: CASKGGGGPGDTQYF
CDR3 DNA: TGCGCCAGCAAGGGGGGCGGGGGGCCGGGAGATACGCAGTATTTT

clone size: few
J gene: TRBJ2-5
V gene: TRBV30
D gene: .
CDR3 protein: CAWSDPPQPWGETQYF
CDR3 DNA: TGTGCCTGGAGTGACCCTCCCCAGCCGTGGGGAGAGACCCAGTACTTC

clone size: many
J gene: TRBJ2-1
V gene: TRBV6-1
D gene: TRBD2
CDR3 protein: CASSEGLAGFGFF
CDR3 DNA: TGTGCCAGCAGTGAGGGACTAGCGGGGTTCGGGTTCTTC

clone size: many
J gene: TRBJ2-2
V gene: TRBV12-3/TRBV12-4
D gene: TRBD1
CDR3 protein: CASSLGQGVGELFF
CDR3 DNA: TGTGCCAGCAGTTTGGGACAGGGCGTCGGGGAGCTGTTTTTT

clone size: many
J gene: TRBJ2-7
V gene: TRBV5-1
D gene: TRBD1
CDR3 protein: CASSLGQGTNEQYF
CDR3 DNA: TGCGCCAGCAGCTTGGGACAGGGGACAAACGAGCAGTACTTC

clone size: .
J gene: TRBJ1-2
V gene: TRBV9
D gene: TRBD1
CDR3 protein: CASSPDRVGGYTF
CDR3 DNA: TGTGCCAGCAGCCCAGACAGGGTTGGTGGCTACACCTTC

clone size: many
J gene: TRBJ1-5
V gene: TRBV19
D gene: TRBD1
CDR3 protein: CASSIPGGGEQPQHF
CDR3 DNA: TGTGCCAGTAGTATTCCAGGGGGGGGCGAACAGCCCCAGCATTTT

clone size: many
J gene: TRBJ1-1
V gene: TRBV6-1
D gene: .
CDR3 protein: CASSGGTPSRITEAFF
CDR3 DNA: TGTGCCAGCAGTGGGGGGACACCTTCCCGGATAACTGAAGCTTTCTTT

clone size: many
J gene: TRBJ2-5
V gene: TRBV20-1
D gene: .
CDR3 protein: CSAKIQETQYF
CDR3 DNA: TGCAGTGCTAAGATTCAAGAGACCCAGTACTTC

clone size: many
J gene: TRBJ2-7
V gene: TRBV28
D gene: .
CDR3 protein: CASSLRSVETYEQYF
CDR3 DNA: TGTGCCAGCAGTTTAAGGTCAGTCGAAACCTACGAGCAGTACTTC

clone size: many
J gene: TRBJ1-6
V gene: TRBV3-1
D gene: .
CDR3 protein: CASSPRQVRSPLHF
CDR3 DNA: TGTGCCAGCAGCCCTCGACAGGTTCGATCACCCCTCCACTTT

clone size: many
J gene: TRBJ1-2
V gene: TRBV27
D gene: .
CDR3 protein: CASSNGRGYTF
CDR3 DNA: TGTGCCAGCAGTAACGGGAGAGGCTACACCTTC

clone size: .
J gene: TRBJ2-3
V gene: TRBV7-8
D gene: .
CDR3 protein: CASSFHLADTQYF
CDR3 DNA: TGTGCCAGCAGCTTCCACCTAGCAGATACGCAGTATTTT

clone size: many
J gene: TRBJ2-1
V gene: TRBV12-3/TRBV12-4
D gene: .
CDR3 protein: CASSLATSPVGYNEQFF
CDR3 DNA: TGTGCCAGCAGTTTAGCGACGTCTCCTGTAGGGTACAATGAGCAGTTCTTC

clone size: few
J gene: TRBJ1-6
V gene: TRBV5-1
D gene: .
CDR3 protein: CASSLSGDHLNSPLHF
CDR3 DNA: TGCGCCAGCAGCCTCTCAGGGGACCATTTAAATTCACCCCTCCACTTT

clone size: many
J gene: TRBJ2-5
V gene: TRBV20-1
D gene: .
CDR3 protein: CSRLGLSEETQYF
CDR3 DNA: TGCAGTAGACTTGGACTCTCCGAAGAGACCCAGTACTTC

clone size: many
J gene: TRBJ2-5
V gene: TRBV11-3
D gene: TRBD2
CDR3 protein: CASSVGAGTREETQYF
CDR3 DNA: TGTGCCAGCAGCGTAGGGGCCGGGACTAGGGAAGAGACCCAGTACTTC